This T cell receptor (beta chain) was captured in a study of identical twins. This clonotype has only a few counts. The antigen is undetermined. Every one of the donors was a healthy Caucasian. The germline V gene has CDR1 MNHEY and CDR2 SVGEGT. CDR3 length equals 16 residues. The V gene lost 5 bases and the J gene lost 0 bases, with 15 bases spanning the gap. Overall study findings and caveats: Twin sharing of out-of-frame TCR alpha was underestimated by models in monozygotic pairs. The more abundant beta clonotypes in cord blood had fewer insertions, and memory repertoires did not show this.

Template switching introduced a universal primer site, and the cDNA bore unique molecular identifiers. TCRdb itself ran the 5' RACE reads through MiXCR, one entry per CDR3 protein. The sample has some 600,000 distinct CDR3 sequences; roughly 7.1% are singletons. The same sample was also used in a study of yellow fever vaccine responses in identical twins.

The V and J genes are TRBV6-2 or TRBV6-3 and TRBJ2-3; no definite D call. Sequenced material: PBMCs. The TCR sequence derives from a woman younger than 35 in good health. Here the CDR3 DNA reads TGTGCCAGCAGTCTCAACCCCTACCTTAGCACAGATACGCAGTATTTT. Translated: CASSLNPYLSTDTQYF.